This T cell receptor (beta chain) came from a study of yellow fever vaccine responses in identical twins. Whole-study results and caveats: Twins reportedly had a vaccine T cell response that seemed partly convergent, partly personalized.

The CDR3 extends over 17 amino acids. V dropped 1 base and J dropped 4; count of bases not matched to a gene: 10. The germline CDR1 and CDR2 sequences are SGHDT and YYEEEE. About this clonotype itself: Its antigen is not known.

TCRdb recomputed calls from the RT-PCR reads with MiXCR, one row per CDR3 protein. The sample consists of 2,000 to 2,500 distinct CDR3 sequences, approximately 7.8% of them appearing once. This chain joins TRBV5-6 and TRBJ2-1, with 8 bases fitting TRBD2. The TCR comes from a young woman who received the yellow fever vaccine. Sequencing was performed on T cells from blood (PBMCs), unsorted or a sorted subset (not recorded which), taken 2 years after vaccination. CDR3 coding DNA: TGTGCCAGCAGCTTGCCTATAGCGGGAACCAATTACAATGAGCAGTTCTTC. Translated, it gives CASSLPIAGTNYNEQFF.